This T cell receptor beta chain was sequenced in a study of T cell repertoires in cytomegalovirus infection. Across the study: In the study, CMV epitopes included recently identified HLA-C-restricted and well-studied HLA-B-restricted ones. An indication of both CMV infection and matching HLA type came from public TCR beta signatures.

Each CDR3 protein gets one entry after TCRdb re-called the reads with MiXCR. The sample has 450,000 to 650,000 distinct CDR3 sequences, approximately 40% seen once. At least ten counts were recorded for this clonotype. The target antigen is unknown. Per germline, CDR1 SGHVS and CDR2 FQNEAQ. Trimming took 5 bases from V and 1 from J, leaving 18 bases between them. CDR3 length: 16 amino acids. Regarding the study as a whole: HLA-C-restricted CMV clonotypes gave the most frequent clonotype in two of eight donors. Using cumulative public TCR beta family frequency, the authors identified those who carried CMV together with the relevant HLA.

The rearrangement uses TRBV7-8 and TRBJ2-7; D possibly corresponds to TRBD1 (6 bases). The TCR comes from a human donor in good health (CMV status not recorded). Some clones in this sample may be carry-over from other donors' samples. This specimen was cultured PBMCs, taken from culture after CMV antigen stimulation. For the CDR3, the DNA is TGTGCCAGCAGCCAGAGAACGGGACACAAATCCTACGAGCAGTACTTC. Its protein is CASSQRTGHKSYEQYF.